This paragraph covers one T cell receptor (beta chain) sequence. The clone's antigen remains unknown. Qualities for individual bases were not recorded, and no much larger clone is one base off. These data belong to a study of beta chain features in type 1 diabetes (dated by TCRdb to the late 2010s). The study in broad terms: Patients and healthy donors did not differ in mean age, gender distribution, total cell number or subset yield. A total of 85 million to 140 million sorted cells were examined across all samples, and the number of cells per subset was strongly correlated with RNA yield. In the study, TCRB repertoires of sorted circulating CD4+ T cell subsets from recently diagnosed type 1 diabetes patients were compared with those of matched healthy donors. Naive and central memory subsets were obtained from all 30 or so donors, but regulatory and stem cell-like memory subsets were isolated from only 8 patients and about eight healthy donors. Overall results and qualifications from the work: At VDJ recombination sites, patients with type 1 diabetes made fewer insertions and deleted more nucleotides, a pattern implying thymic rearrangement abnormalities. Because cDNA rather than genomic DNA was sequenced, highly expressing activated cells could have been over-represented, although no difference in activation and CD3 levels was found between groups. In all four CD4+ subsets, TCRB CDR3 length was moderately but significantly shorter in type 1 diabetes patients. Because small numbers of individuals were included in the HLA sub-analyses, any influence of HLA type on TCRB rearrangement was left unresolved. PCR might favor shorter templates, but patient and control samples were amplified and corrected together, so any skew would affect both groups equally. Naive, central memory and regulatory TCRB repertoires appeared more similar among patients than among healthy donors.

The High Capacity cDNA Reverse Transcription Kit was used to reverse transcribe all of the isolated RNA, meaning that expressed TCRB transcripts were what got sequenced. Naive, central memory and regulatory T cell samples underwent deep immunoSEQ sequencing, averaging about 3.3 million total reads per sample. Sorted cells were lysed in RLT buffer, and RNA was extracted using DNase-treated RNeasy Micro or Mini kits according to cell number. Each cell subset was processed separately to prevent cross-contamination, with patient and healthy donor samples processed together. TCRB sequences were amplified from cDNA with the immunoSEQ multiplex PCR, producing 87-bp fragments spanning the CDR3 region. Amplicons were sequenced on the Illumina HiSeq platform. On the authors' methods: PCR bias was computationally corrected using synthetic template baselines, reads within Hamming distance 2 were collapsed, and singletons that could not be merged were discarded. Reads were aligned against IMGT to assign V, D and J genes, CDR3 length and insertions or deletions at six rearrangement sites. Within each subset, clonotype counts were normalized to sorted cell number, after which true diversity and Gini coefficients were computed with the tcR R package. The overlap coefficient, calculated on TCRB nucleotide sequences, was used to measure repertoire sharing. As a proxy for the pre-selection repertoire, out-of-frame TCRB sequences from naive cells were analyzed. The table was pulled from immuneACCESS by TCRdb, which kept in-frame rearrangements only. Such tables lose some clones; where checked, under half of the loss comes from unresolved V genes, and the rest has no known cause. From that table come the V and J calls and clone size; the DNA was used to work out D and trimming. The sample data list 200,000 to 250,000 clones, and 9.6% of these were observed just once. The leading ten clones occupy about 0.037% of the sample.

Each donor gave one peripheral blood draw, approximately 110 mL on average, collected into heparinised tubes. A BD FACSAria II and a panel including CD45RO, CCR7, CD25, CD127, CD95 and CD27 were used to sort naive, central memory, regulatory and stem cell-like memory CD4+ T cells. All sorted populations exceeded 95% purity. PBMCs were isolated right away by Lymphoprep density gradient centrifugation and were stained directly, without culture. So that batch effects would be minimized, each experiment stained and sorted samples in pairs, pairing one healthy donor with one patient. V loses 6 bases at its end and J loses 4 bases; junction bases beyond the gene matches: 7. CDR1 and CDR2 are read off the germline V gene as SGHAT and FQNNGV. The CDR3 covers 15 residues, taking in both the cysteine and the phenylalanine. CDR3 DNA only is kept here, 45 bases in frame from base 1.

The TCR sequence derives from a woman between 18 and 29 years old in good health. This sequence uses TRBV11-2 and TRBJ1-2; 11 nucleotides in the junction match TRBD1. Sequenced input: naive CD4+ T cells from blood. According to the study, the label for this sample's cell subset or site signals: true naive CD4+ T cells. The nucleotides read TGTGCCAGCAGGCAGACCGGGACAGGGGGCTATGGCTACACCTTC. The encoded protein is CASRQTGTGGYGYTF.